Listed below are T cell receptor beta chains from one sample, sequenced in a study of T cell repertoires in cytomegalovirus infection. These receptors have no known antigen. In TCRdb, the reads were re-called with MiXCR into one record per CDR3 protein. Of about half a million distinct CDR3 sequences listed, approximately 46% were seen once; the top ten hold 35% to 50%. Sequenced here: cultured PBMCs, sampled from culture after CMV antigen stimulation. These receptors were collected from a human donor in good health (CMV status not recorded). Some clones in this sample may be carry-over from other donors' samples. Both conserved end residues are part of each CDR3. A D gene is named only where the DNA matches it firmly. Rows give clone size only sometimes, using once, few, many, or a class for an expanded clone.

CDR3 protein: CASSIPGFRGSNQPQHF; CDR3 DNA: TGTGCCAGTAGTATACCGGGATTCAGGGGCAGCAATCAGCCCCAGCATTTT; V gene: TRBV19; D gene: .; J gene: TRBJ1-5; clone size: .
CDR3 protein: CATSRPGTGKEQAFF; CDR3 DNA: TGTGCCACCAGCAGACCCGGGACAGGGAAGGAACAAGCTTTCTTT; V gene: TRBV15; D gene: TRBD1; J gene: TRBJ1-1; clone size: .
CDR3 protein: CASSLGGTGNQPQHF; CDR3 DNA: TGTGCCAGCAGCTTAGGAGGGACAGGCAATCAGCCCCAGCATTTT; V gene: TRBV7-9; D gene: TRBD1; J gene: TRBJ1-5; clone size: few
CDR3 protein: CASSSGQGQLAFF; CDR3 DNA: TGTGCCAGCAGCTCCGGACAGGGACAGTTAGCTTTCTTT; V gene: TRBV7-2; D gene: TRBD1; J gene: TRBJ1-1; clone size: .
CDR3 protein: CASSPRIAGGYNEQFF; CDR3 DNA: TGTGCCAGCAGCCCAAGGATAGCGGGAGGCTACAATGAGCAGTTCTTC; V gene: TRBV11-2; D gene: TRBD2; J gene: TRBJ2-1; clone size: .
CDR3 protein: CASSLDWVPQNGYTF; CDR3 DNA: TGTGCCAGCAGCTTAGACTGGGTCCCACAAAATGGCTACACCTTC; V gene: TRBV7-2; D gene: .; J gene: TRBJ1-2; clone size: few
CDR3 protein: CASRRRGVGNTEAFF; CDR3 DNA: TGTGCCAGCAGGCGTCGAGGGGTTGGGAACACTGAAGCTTTCTTT; V gene: TRBV6-8; D gene: .; J gene: TRBJ1-1; clone size: .
CDR3 protein: CASSLYLAGEQFF; CDR3 DNA: TGTGCCAGCAGCCTATATCTAGCGGGGGAGCAGTTCTTC; V gene: TRBV28; D gene: TRBD2; J gene: TRBJ2-1; clone size: .
CDR3 protein: CASSPRDKMNTEAFF; CDR3 DNA: TGTGCCAGCAGTCCTCGGGACAAAATGAACACTGAAGCTTTCTTT; V gene: TRBV6-7; D gene: .; J gene: TRBJ1-1; clone size: .
CDR3 protein: CASSPHRGLVYEQYF; CDR3 DNA: TGTGCCAGCAGCCCCCACAGGGGGCTGGTCTACGAGCAGTACTTC; V gene: TRBV7-8; D gene: TRBD1; J gene: TRBJ2-7; clone size: few
CDR3 protein: CASSLAGIFGEQFF; CDR3 DNA: TGTGCCAGCAGTCTAGCGGGGATCTTCGGGGAGCAGTTCTTC; V gene: TRBV7-2; D gene: TRBD2; J gene: TRBJ2-1; clone size: few
CDR3 protein: CASSQREIPDTQYF; CDR3 DNA: TGTGCCAGCAGCCAACGGGAGATCCCAGATACGCAGTATTTT; V gene: TRBV7-9; D gene: .; J gene: TRBJ2-3; clone size: .
CDR3 protein: CASSFRQKVHYEQYF; CDR3 DNA: TGTGCCAGCAGCTTTAGACAAAAAGTCCACTACGAGCAGTACTTC; V gene: TRBV7-2; D gene: .; J gene: TRBJ2-7; clone size: many
CDR3 protein: CASSSGGGAPYEQYF; CDR3 DNA: TGTGCCAGCAGCTCAGGGGGTGGGGCCCCCTACGAGCAGTACTTC; V gene: TRBV11-2; D gene: TRBD1; J gene: TRBJ2-7; clone size: .
CDR3 protein: CASSLSRADTIYF; CDR3 DNA: TGTGCCAGCAGCTTAAGCAGGGCAGACACCATATATTTT; V gene: TRBV7-2; D gene: .; J gene: TRBJ1-3; clone size: many
CDR3 protein: CASSYVPGGANVLTF; CDR3 DNA: TGTGCCAGCAGTTACGTCCCCGGGGGGGCCAACGTCCTGACTTTC; V gene: TRBV6-5; D gene: .; J gene: TRBJ2-6; clone size: .
CDR3 protein: CASTAGTGSYQPQHF; CDR3 DNA: TGTGCCAGCACCGCAGGGACAGGGAGCTACCAGCCCCAGCATTTT; V gene: TRBV28; D gene: TRBD1; J gene: TRBJ1-5; clone size: .
CDR3 protein: CATSREAGYSNQPQHF; CDR3 DNA: TGTGCCACCAGCAGAGAGGCAGGGTATAGCAATCAGCCCCAGCATTTT; V gene: TRBV15; D gene: .; J gene: TRBJ1-5; clone size: .
CDR3 protein: CASQHSAGQGALRPLHF; CDR3 DNA: TGTGCCAGTCAGCATTCGGCGGGACAGGGGGCTCTCCGGCCCCTCCACTTT; V gene: TRBV27; D gene: TRBD1; J gene: TRBJ1-6; clone size: .
CDR3 protein: CASSYQLAGGYNEQFF; CDR3 DNA: TGTGCCAGCAGTTACCAACTAGCGGGAGGGTACAATGAGCAGTTCTTC; V gene: TRBV6-5; D gene: TRBD2; J gene: TRBJ2-1; clone size: .
CDR3 protein: CASSSARLPTGERETQYF; CDR3 DNA: TGTGCCAGCAGTTCCGCGCGATTGCCGACAGGGGAGAGGGAGACCCAGTACTTC; V gene: TRBV12-3/TRBV12-4; D gene: TRBD1; J gene: TRBJ2-5; clone size: many
CDR3 protein: CASRSSGLTGELFF; CDR3 DNA: TGTGCCAGCAGATCTAGCGGCCTCACCGGGGAGCTGTTTTTT; V gene: TRBV2; D gene: TRBD2; J gene: TRBJ2-2; clone size: few
CDR3 protein: CSARTTVARETQYF; CDR3 DNA: TGCAGTGCTCGGACTACCGTGGCCAGGGAGACCCAGTACTTC; V gene: TRBV20-1; D gene: .; J gene: TRBJ2-5; clone size: .
CDR3 protein: CASSQDRGRPLHF; CDR3 DNA: TGCGCCAGCAGCCAAGATAGGGGGCGACCCCTCCACTTT; V gene: TRBV4-3; D gene: TRBD1; J gene: TRBJ1-6; clone size: few
CDR3 protein: CASSLGTSVTGELFF; CDR3 DNA: TGTGCCAGCAGCCTAGGGACTAGCGTCACCGGGGAGCTGTTTTTT; V gene: TRBV27; D gene: TRBD2; J gene: TRBJ2-2; clone size: once
CDR3 protein: CASSLDGARTVDF; CDR3 DNA: TGTGCCAGCAGCTTAGATGGGGCGAGGACGGTAGACTTC; V gene: TRBV11-2; D gene: .; J gene: TRBJ2-5; clone size: .
CDR3 protein: CASSLAPGGKLFF; CDR3 DNA: TGTGCCAGCAGCTTAGCGCCGGGAGGAAAACTGTTTTTT; V gene: TRBV7-2; D gene: .; J gene: TRBJ1-4; clone size: .
CDR3 protein: CASSRRRDNPRDQPQHF; CDR3 DNA: TGTGCCAGTAGTAGAAGAAGGGACAACCCCCGGGATCAGCCCCAGCATTTT; V gene: TRBV19; D gene: .; J gene: TRBJ1-5; clone size: .
CDR3 protein: CASAWVLSGQETQYF; CDR3 DNA: TGTGCCAGCGCATGGGTCCTGAGCGGACAAGAGACCCAGTACTTC; V gene: TRBV7-6; D gene: .; J gene: TRBJ2-5; clone size: .
CDR3 protein: CASSIRGLNSNQPQHF; CDR3 DNA: TGTGCCAGCAGTATCCGGGGCCTCAATAGCAATCAGCCCCAGCATTTT; V gene: TRBV12-3/TRBV12-4; D gene: .; J gene: TRBJ1-5; clone size: .
CDR3 protein: CATSRGSVETQYF; CDR3 DNA: TGTGCCACCAGCAGAGGATCGGTTGAGACCCAGTACTTC; V gene: TRBV15; D gene: .; J gene: TRBJ2-5; clone size: .
CDR3 protein: CSARDQSWEQYF; CDR3 DNA: TGCAGTGCTAGAGATCAGTCCTGGGAGCAGTACTTC; V gene: TRBV20-1; D gene: .; J gene: TRBJ2-7; clone size: .
CDR3 protein: CASSRGSGGRNTEAFF; CDR3 DNA: TGTGCCAGCAGCCGGGGGTCCGGGGGGAGGAACACTGAAGCTTTCTTT; V gene: TRBV7-6; D gene: .; J gene: TRBJ1-1; clone size: few
CDR3 protein: CASSHVRTGRLTGANVLTF; CDR3 DNA: TGTGCCAGCAGCCACGTCAGGACAGGGAGGTTGACTGGGGCCAACGTCCTGACTTTC; V gene: TRBV7-8; D gene: TRBD1; J gene: TRBJ2-6; clone size: .
CDR3 protein: CASSIDGQAPLHF; CDR3 DNA: TGTGCCAGCAGCATTGATGGTCAGGCACCCCTCCACTTT; V gene: TRBV5-4; D gene: .; J gene: TRBJ1-6; clone size: .
CDR3 protein: CASRSSGDYGYTF; CDR3 DNA: TGTGCCAGCAGGAGCAGCGGGGACTATGGCTACACCTTC; V gene: TRBV12-3/TRBV12-4; D gene: .; J gene: TRBJ1-2; clone size: .
CDR3 protein: CASSSAGAETQYF; CDR3 DNA: TGTGCCAGCAGCTCCGCGGGGGCAGAGACCCAGTACTTC; V gene: TRBV14; D gene: .; J gene: TRBJ2-5; clone size: .
CDR3 protein: CASSLGTGSRGTF; CDR3 DNA: TGTGCCAGCAGCTTGGGGACAGGCTCCCGTGGGACCTTC; V gene: TRBV5-6; D gene: TRBD1; J gene: TRBJ1-2; clone size: .
CDR3 protein: CASSPPRTAGTEAFF; CDR3 DNA: TGTGCCAGCAGCCCCCCCAGGACAGCAGGAACTGAAGCTTTCTTT; V gene: TRBV7-4; D gene: .; J gene: TRBJ1-1; clone size: few
CDR3 protein: CASSKTSGGSEQFF; CDR3 DNA: TGTGCCAGCAGCAAAACAAGCGGGGGAAGTGAGCAGTTCTTC; V gene: TRBV7-8; D gene: TRBD2; J gene: TRBJ2-1; clone size: few
CDR3 protein: CASSLGTDGYTF; CDR3 DNA: TGTGCCAGCAGCTTAGGGACCGATGGCTACACCTTC; V gene: TRBV7-2; D gene: .; J gene: TRBJ1-2; clone size: few
CDR3 protein: CASRGLGDEQFF; CDR3 DNA: TGTGCCAGCAGGGGACTGGGGGATGAGCAGTTCTTC; V gene: TRBV11-2; D gene: .; J gene: TRBJ2-1; clone size: .
CDR3 protein: CATRPARSSSGSPLHF; CDR3 DNA: TGTGCCACCCGACCGGCAAGGAGCTCAAGTGGGTCACCCCTCCACTTT; V gene: TRBV19; D gene: .; J gene: TRBJ1-6; clone size: .
CDR3 protein: CASRRGWEQYF; CDR3 DNA: TGTGCCAGCAGGAGGGGGTGGGAGCAGTACTTC; V gene: TRBV27; D gene: .; J gene: TRBJ2-7; clone size: few
CDR3 protein: CASSFAFRREAFF; CDR3 DNA: TGTGCCAGCAGCTTTGCGTTCCGGAGGGAAGCTTTCTTT; V gene: TRBV7-2; D gene: .; J gene: TRBJ1-1; clone size: many
CDR3 protein: CASSADSTGELFF; CDR3 DNA: TGTGCCAGCAGCGCGGACAGCACCGGGGAGCTGTTTTTT; V gene: TRBV7-9; D gene: .; J gene: TRBJ2-2; clone size: few
CDR3 protein: CASSLVTGVGKDEQYF; CDR3 DNA: TGTGCCAGCAGCCTAGTAACAGGGGTTGGGAAGGACGAGCAGTACTTC; V gene: TRBV7-9; D gene: TRBD1; J gene: TRBJ2-7; clone size: .
CDR3 protein: CASILTTGELFF; CDR3 DNA: TGTGCCAGCATCCTAACAACCGGGGAGCTGTTTTTT; V gene: TRBV12-3/TRBV12-4; D gene: .; J gene: TRBJ2-2; clone size: .